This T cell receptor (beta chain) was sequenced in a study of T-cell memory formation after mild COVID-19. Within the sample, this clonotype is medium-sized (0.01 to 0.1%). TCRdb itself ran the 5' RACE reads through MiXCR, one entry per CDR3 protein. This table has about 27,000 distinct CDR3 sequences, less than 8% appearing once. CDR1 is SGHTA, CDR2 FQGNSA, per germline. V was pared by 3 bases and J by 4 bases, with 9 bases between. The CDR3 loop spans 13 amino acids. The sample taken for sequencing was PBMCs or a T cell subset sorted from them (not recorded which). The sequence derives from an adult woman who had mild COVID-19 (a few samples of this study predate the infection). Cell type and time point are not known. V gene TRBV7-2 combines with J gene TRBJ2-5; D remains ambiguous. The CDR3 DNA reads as TGTGCCAGCAGCTTTTCAGTCCTAGAGACCCAGTACTTC. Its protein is CASSFSVLETQYF.